This T cell receptor beta chain is drawn from a study of blood T cell repertoires in COVID-19 (TCRdb year 2020). The study in broad terms: Collaborator samples came from the United States, Italy and Spain and covered acute and convalescent phases of COVID-19. The material from the prospective study consisted of cDNA or gDNA derived from T cells, B-cell-depleted T cells, or PBMCs. Deeply sampled blood TCRbeta repertoires from subjects exposed to, actively infected with, or recovered from COVID-19 were included in the dataset. The repertoires were released in a freely available public database intended as a resource for research on the immune response to SARS-CoV-2. The samples were drawn from the first 160 participants of the ongoing ImmuneRACE study and from some 1,300 subjects provided by 6 global collaborators. A de-identified subject ID, COVID-19 status, age in years and sex were almost always included in the sample metadata. HLA class I and class II types, where available, came from metadata supplied by the sample provider rather than from assay-based typing.

General study outcomes and caveats: The quantity of clinical and demographic metadata differed by source and by participant and was supplied without curation.

V is clipped by 4 bases and J by 4 bases, and the sequence between their germline boundaries is 4 bases long. From a lookup of the germline V gene (reference sequence), CDR1 and CDR2 are LGHDT and YNNKEL. The CDR3 covers 11 residues, taking in both the cysteine and the phenylalanine. The read is trimmed to its CDR3 DNA, 33 bases read in frame from base 1. As regards this clone: The specificity of this receptor is unknown. No much larger clone is present one base from it, and per-base qualities are unavailable. This specimen includes other DNA sequences encoding the same CDR3.

Participants in the prospective study were enrolled through a virtual design, were aged about 18 to 90 years, and lived in roughly 26 United States geographic areas. Cohort assignment in the prospective study relied on participant-reported clinical history from a screening survey and a study questionnaire. Each participant in the prospective study had whole blood, serum and a nasopharyngeal or oropharyngeal swab collected by mobile phlebotomists. Prospective study participants could optionally give additional blood draws and questionnaires over an approximately 2-month period. Before DNA extraction, blood samples from the prospective study were shipped at room temperature or frozen. The immunoSEQ Assay, a bias-controlled multiplex PCR, was used to amplify TCRbeta CDR3 regions from genomic DNA. As for how the authors treated the data: Nucleated cell counts per sample were estimated from amplification of reference gene primers within the assay. To quantify the absolute abundance of each unique TCRbeta CDR3 rearrangement, sequence reads were collapsed and filtered. For each sample, productive Simpson clonality was calculated as the square root of Simpson's diversity index over productive rearrangements. Sourced from immuneACCESS, this table was stored by TCRdb with only in-frame sequences that have V and J called. A share of the clones is absent; for the studies checked, an unresolved V gene accounts for under half, and the remainder has no known explanation. V, J and clone size are taken as reported in that table, and D and trimming were inferred from the DNA itself. This sample holds under 350,000 clones; just over 85% were observed only once. The top ten clonotypes cover around 4.4% of the sample.

This receptor was obtained from a woman between 40 and 55 years old with acute COVID-19. This receptor chain uses TRBV3-1 (or the pseudogene TRBV3-2) and TRBJ1-2, with the D gene not clear enough to name. The sequencing input was PBMCs or T cells enriched from blood (not recorded which). The DNA sequence follows: TGTGCCAGCAGCCGACTCTATGGCTACACCTTC. Its coded protein is CASSRLYGYTF.